Listed below are T cell receptor beta chains from one sample, sequenced in a study of blood T cell repertoires in COVID-19. Here immunoSEQ multiplex PCR was the method, and the copy in TCRdb shows in-frame clones only, minus some. Of roughly 360,000 clones in the sample, roughly 90% were seen once. The sample comprised PBMCs or T cells enriched from blood (not recorded which). Receptors originate from a woman aged 30 to 39 with acute COVID-19. The CDR3 runs from the conserved cysteine through the conserved F or W.

j_call,cdr3_length,v_call,cdr3_aa
TRBJ1-5,19,TRBV15,CATSRVHGQGGEGNQPQHF
TRBJ2-1,16,TRBV7-2,CASSFRGTGSYNEQFF
TRBJ1-2,13,TRBV6-1,CASSEAGGYGYTF
TRBJ1-5,15,TRBV7-9,CASSKRTVSDQPQHF
TRBJ1-2,12,TRBV6-2/TRBV6-3,CASSYQVYGYTF
TRBJ2-2,15,TRBV6-4,CASSDSTGQAGELFF
TRBJ1-2,15,TRBV7-2,CASSLLQGPIYGYTF
TRBJ1-1,15,TRBV27,CASSPRQGKGTEAFF
TRBJ1-2,13,TRBV27,CASSLSGGYGYTF
TRBJ1-4,14,TRBV5-1,CASSLGQGEEKLFF
TRBJ2-3,15,TRBV7-2,CASSLDSHSTDTQYF
TRBJ1-1,13,TRBV18,CASGGDRGTEAFF
TRBJ1-2,13,TRBV5-1,CASSLVGEDGYTF
TRBJ1-4,17,TRBV19,CASRPRRPTGLNEKLFF
TRBJ2-7,15,TRBV6-5,CASSPRDYREYEQYF
TRBJ1-3,15,TRBV4-3,CASSQDTSSGNTIYF
TRBJ2-7,15,TRBV3-1/TRBV3-2,CASSQIPGGLDEQYF
TRBJ1-1,14,TRBV15,CATTVGLAANEAFF
TRBJ2-7,13,TRBV18,CASSPRVESEQYF
TRBJ1-1,14,TRBV5-1,CASSLAYGDTEAFF
TRBJ1-1,14,TRBV7-3,CASSINGKNTEAFF
TRBJ2-7,15,TRBV27,CASSFTGTGDYEQYF
TRBJ1-1,15,TRBV23-1,CASSQRQGMNTEAFF
TRBJ2-7,15,TRBV5-1,CASKSGTGLSGEQYF
TRBJ1-2,12,TRBV19,CARVGGNYGYTF
TRBJ2-3,16,TRBV9,CASSVGLTGGTDTQYF
TRBJ1-3,16,TRBV5-1,CASSLVSGFDGNTIYF
TRBJ1-4,14,TRBV6-5,CASTEGGAHEKLFF
TRBJ2-7,13,TRBV7-8,CASSFGQGYEQYF
TRBJ1-6,15,TRBV30,CAWSVRWQGDSPLHF
TRBJ2-3,17,TRBV24-1,CATSDLRDRGLGDTQYF
TRBJ2-7,14,TRBV27,CASSLGQGIYEQYF
TRBJ1-5,17,TRBV19,CASSIIGPQGSNQPQHF